The present T cell receptor (beta chain) was sequenced within a study of regulatory T cells in long-lasting Graves disease (dated by TCRdb to about 2021). Study-level background: Antithyroid drugs had been taken for less than 3 months by newly diagnosed Graves' disease patients. Persistent Graves' disease patients were compared with newly diagnosed Graves' disease patients by peripheral blood TCR sequencing and RNA sequencing. The study took place in China and was registered as a clinical trial. A total of roughly 33 samples underwent TCR sequencing: about 13 from persistent and about 20 from newly diagnosed Graves' disease patients. The paper's findings and limits, for the study overall: Sequencing and analysis were restricted to the TCR beta chain. More public clonotypes were shared among persistent patients (roughly 2,700) than among newly diagnosed patients (approximately 930). Because the primary lesion, thyroid tissue, could not be accessed, the study looked at peripheral blood alone. Compared with newly diagnosed patients, patients with persistent Graves' disease had lower TCR Shannon entropy and fewer highly expanded clones, which suggests clonal expansion. As a limitation, the authors acknowledged that the small sample size may reduce accuracy. TRBV28, TRBJ1-2 and TRBJ2-5 were preferentially used in persistent disease, while TRBV20-1 and TRBJ2-1 were favored in newly diagnosed disease.

The sample's time point label, in plain terms: newly diagnosed GD, antithyroid drugs for less than 3 months. RNA was extracted from PBMCs in TRIzol for both TCR sequencing and RNA sequencing. The diagnosis of Graves' disease followed American Thyroid Association guidelines. Patients for the study were recruited at an endocrinology department in Xi'an, China. Each patient gave about 9.1 milliliters of peripheral blood, collected in an EDTA anticoagulant tube. PBMCs were isolated by Ficoll Paque Plus density gradient separation without further T cell sorting. An Agilent 2100 Bioanalyzer and agarose gel were used to assess RNA quality, and a NanoDrop 2000 was used to measure RNA concentration. Library method: multiplex PCR. The sequencer was an Illumina HiSeq 4000. iRepertoire HTBI primers and Arm-PCR amplification of CDR3 regions were used to construct TCR beta libraries. Before sequencing, the PCR products underwent gel purification. The authors' pipeline ran thus. A total of around 66 TRBV and about 13 TRBJ segments were identified across samples and were used for gene usage analysis of CDR3 amino acid clonotypes. COPE and FqMerger were used to merge the filtered high-quality paired reads into contigs. BLAST was used to align contigs to IMGT TRBV, TRBD and TRBJ reference genes, and CDR3 was defined according to IMGT. Any clonotype with a frequency above 0.1% was classified as a highly expanded clone. Shannon entropy was used to measure repertoire diversity, and the Gini coefficient was used to measure V-J evenness. Clonotypes shared by more than one individual were considered public. Starting from the raw public reads, TCRdb applied fastp trimming at Q25, assembled clones with MiXCR and retained in-frame beta chains. For every CDR3 protein sequence, its rows merge into one entry that carries the most common genes and DNA. The V and J calls were determined by TCRdb, not by the authors. This sample is represented by 550,000 or so distinct CDR3 sequences; around 11% of them were singletons. The ten biggest clones cover approximately 9% of the sample.

Measured from the cysteine to the phenylalanine, the CDR3 is 14 residues long. This entry keeps only the CDR3 DNA: 42 bases, framed from base 1. The CDR1 and CDR2 encoded by the germline V gene are KGHSH and LQKENI. V has 8 bases trimmed and J has 7 bases trimmed; junction bases matching no gene number 9. This clonotype was found many times. What antigen it recognizes has not been identified. Base qualities are not recorded, but no much larger clone differs from it by a single base. These records were also assigned to another study, of T cells in Graves' hyperthyroidism and ophthalmopathy. The second paper further reports: Graves' hyperthyroidism was defined as stable when no progression to ophthalmopathy occurred over 18 months of follow-up. The hyperthyroidism patients were between 18 and 65 years old and newly diagnosed, with a disease duration of less than 2 months. Patients with uncontrolled infections, other autoimmune diseases, pregnancy or lactation were excluded. Clinical symptoms, serum thyroxine and TRAb, thyroid ultrasound, and orbital computed tomography formed the basis for the diagnoses. The first round of RT-PCR for the TCR CDR3 was performed with the HTBI primer set and the Qiagen OneStep RT-PCR kit. Most expanded thyroid clonotypes (frequency above 0.001) were also found in blood, which suggests that blood repertoires may mirror thyroid immune responses. In cross-validation, a model built on a 13 V-J signature told ophthalmopathy apart from stable hyperthyroidism with 85% to 90% sensitivity and around 81% specificity, and in testing the same model reached 80%/75%. During validation, the model predicted progression to ophthalmopathy a median of about 5.9 months ahead of onset, with around 65% sensitivity and under 85% specificity. TCR V-J signatures able to tell the groups apart were searched for in a discovery cohort of 100 patients, of whom 43 had Graves' ophthalmopathy and some 60 had stable Graves' hyperthyroidism. Whether ophthalmopathy could be predicted prospectively was tested in an independent validation cohort made up of about 20 hyperthyroidism patients plus 17 patients who later progressed to ophthalmopathy. The approximately 90 discovery patients were divided at random into training and test sets in a 7:3 ratio. The study also compared thyroid tissue and blood T-cell repertoires from more than five Graves' hyperthyroidism patients. Once sampling was done, hyperthyroidism patients were given methimazole at a starting dose of 30 mg daily, whereas ophthalmopathy patients were given high-dose intravenous methylprednisolone. The libraries were constructed in a second round of multiplex PCR and then size-selected and purified. Libraries were sequenced paired-end with 100 bp reads on an Illumina HiSeq2000. Raw data were processed with SOAPnuke, discarding reads with adapters, uncalled bases, mean Phred below 15, or no exact constant-primer or identifier match. High-quality paired reads were merged with COPE v1.2.5, and unique nucleotide sequences were defined as clonotypes. MiTCR v1.1 was used to align the clonotypes against IMGT TRBV, TRBD and TRBJ reference segments. The analysis was restricted to V-J combinations with a frequency above 0.0001, which together covered 99% to 99.2% of the repertoires. The TCS score was defined as the ratio of F50 (clonal expansion) to E x V (chaos), calculated using BLOSUM62-based TCRdist between CDR3 peptides within each V-J. Welch's t-statistics and random forest reduced around 510 V-J features to some 14, which were used in a naive Bayes classifier (R e1071). Sample size was not statistically predetermined, and investigators were not blinded to group allocation. According to the paper, TCR Vbeta CDR3 sequencing was carried out on 120 to 150 peripheral blood samples, which came from approximately 43 ophthalmopathy, about 75 hyperthyroidism and 17 progressor patients.

Here the chain combines TRBV18 and TRBJ1-5; TRBD1 aligns with 9 central bases. The specimen was peripheral blood mononuclear cells (PBMCs), collected at new diagnosis, from a patient treated with antithyroid drugs. The TCR comes from a woman aged 30 to 39 with Graves disease. Donor details come from another sample of the same person, matched by shared clones. The nucleotide sequence is TGTGCCAGCAGCCTACAGGGGGCCGGACAGCCCCAGCATTTT. It is translated as CASSLQGAGQPQHF.